This passage covers 20 T cell receptor beta chains from one sample sequenced in a study of T cells in Graves' hyperthyroidism and ophthalmopathy (dated by TCRdb to 2018 to 2020). The library was produced with multiplex PCR. Sequencing used an Illumina HiSeq 2000. Amplification of TCR beta CDR3 regions was carried out from RNA transcripts. The TCR CDR3 was subjected to a first round of RT-PCR using the HTBI primer set and the Qiagen OneStep RT-PCR kit. Through fastp at Q25 and MiXCR, TCRdb rebuilt clones from the public reads, retaining in-frame beta chains. Here each entry gathers all rows of one CDR3 protein and keeps the most common genes and DNA. Within this sample are roughly 710,000 distinct CDR3 sequences, with roughly 32% of them counted one time only. Around 32% of the sample is in the top ten clones. Source material: blood. These TCRs come from a woman in her thirties or forties with Graves' hyperthyroidism.

This clonotype was seen a few times. The chain has TRBV13 and TRBJ1-2, with no clear D. CDR1 is PRHDT, CDR2 FYEKMQ, per germline (reference sequence). This CDR3 has 15 amino acids. Trimming removed 1 base at V and 3 bases at J, with 12 bases between. CDR3 nucleotides: TGTGCCAGCAGCTTAGTCTCACAGACTCACTATGGCTACACCTTC. Residues: CASSLVSQTHYGYTF.

V usage is TRBV25-1 and J usage is TRBJ2-2; the D gene is possibly TRBD2 (6 bases). CDR1 and CDR2 (germline): MGHDK, SYGVNS. V was shortened by 2 bases and J by 4 bases, with 11 bases between the two germline ends. This CDR3 has 15 amino acids. CDR3 sequence (DNA): TGTGCCAGCAGTGAACGCGGGGAAGGCACCGGGGAGCTGTTTTTT. Protein sequence: CASSERGEGTGELFF.

This clonotype appeared a few times. The chain has TRBV12-3 or TRBV12-4 and TRBJ2-5, with TRBD1 matching 7 bases. This CDR3 spans 15 amino acids. Losses at the gene ends were 3 bases for V and 0 bases for J; bases not matched to a gene: 4. CDR3 DNA sequence: TGTGCCAGCAGTTTTGACAGGGAATACCAAGAGACCCAGTACTTC. Translation: CASSFDREYQETQYF.

This clonotype was seen once. The chain is built from TRBV7-2 and TRBJ2-7, with 8 nucleotides matching TRBD1. After removal of 3 bases from V and 9 bases from J, the junction contained 10 bases not matched to a gene. The germline gives CDR1 SGHTA, CDR2 FQGNSA. The CDR3 sequence is 14 residues long. The DNA for the CDR3 is TGTGCCAGCAGCTTGTCAGGGGGCGTAGATACGCAGTACTTC. Protein: CASSLSGGVDTQYF.

The rearrangement links TRBV6-5 to TRBJ1-5; D is undetermined. Trimming left V 2 bases short and J 0 bases short, with 8 bases between. The germline V gene encodes CDR1 MNHEY and CDR2 SVGAGI. The CDR3 contains 15 residues. In DNA, the CDR3 is TGTGCCAGCAGTTACGATTCAGATAGCAATCAGCCCCAGCATTTT. The encoded protein is CASSYDSDSNQPQHF.

This clonotype was seen more than once but under ten times. The chain employs TRBV7-2 and TRBJ1-2; possibly TRBD1 for D (6 bases). The CDR3 is made up of 14 amino acids. The V end lost 2 bases, the J end lost 7 bases, and 14 bases lay between the germline ends. The germline V gene has CDR1 SGHTA and CDR2 FQGNSA. The DNA for the CDR3 is TGTGCCAGCAGCTTATTAGGGGGGAATGTTGGCTACACCTTC. This gives the protein CASSLLGGNVGYTF. The complete variable domain, with remaining parts taken from reference TRBV7-2 and TRBJ1-2, reads GAGVSQSPSNKVTEKGKDVELRCDPISGHTALYWYRQSLGQGLEFLIYFQGNSAPDKSGLPSDRFSAERTGGSVSTLTIQRTQQEDSAVYLCASSLLGGNVGYTFGSGTRLTVV.

This clonotype was counted ten times or more. V and J are TRBV14 and TRBJ2-7; TRBD1 aligns across 7 bases. The CDR3 runs to 17 residues. Germline V gives CDR1 SGHDN, CDR2 FVKESK. V was pared by 2 bases and J by 0 bases, with 10 bases of the junction left unmatched. The CDR3 bases are TGTGCCAGCAGCCAACTGGGCCTCCGGGACAGCTCCTACGAGCAGTACTTC. Amino acids: CASSQLGLRDSSYEQYF.

In the case of this clonotype: Given the absence of the conserved phenylalanine or tryptophan at the CDR3 end, a read error is likely. V is TRBV5-8 and J is TRBJ2-5, with D maybe TRBD1 (5 bases). The germline V gene has CDR1 SGHTS and CDR2 YDEGEE. The CDR3 has 14 residues. The V and J ends lost 2 bases and 1 base respectively, with 9 bases between them. CDR3 residues: CASSFTGLQETQYS. The CDR3 coding sequence is TGTGCCAGCAGCTTTACAGGCCTCCAAGAGACCCAGTACTCC.

This chain joins TRBV19 and TRBJ1-5; 9 nucleotides agree with TRBD1. With 6 bases clipped from V and 5 bases from J, the junction kept 5 bases outside the gene matches. Germline V CDR1 and CDR2: LNHDA, SQIVND (reference sequence). CDR3 length: 14 residues. The CDR3 reads CASRAWTGDQPQHF. Here the CDR3 DNA reads TGTGCCAGTAGGGCTTGGACAGGGGATCAGCCCCAGCATTTT. The variable domain in full, with the rest retrieved from reference TRBV19 and TRBJ1-5, is DGGITQSPKYLFRKEGQNVTLSCEQNLNHDAMYWYRQDPGQGLRLIYYSQIVNDFQKGDIAEGYSVSREKKESFPLTVTSAQKNPTAFYLCASRAWTGDQPQHFGDGTRLSIL.

The V gene is TRBV25-1, the J gene TRBJ2-3; a weak D match, TRBD2 (6 bases). The germline V gene encodes CDR1 MGHDK and CDR2 SYGVNS. V was trimmed by 5 bases and J by 1 base, leaving 25 bases between them. The CDR3 is 19 residues long. The CDR3 spells CASSPSGTLGSGGTDTQYF. DNA for the CDR3: TGTGCCAGCAGTCCTTCCGGGACTCTAGGAAGTGGGGGCACAGATACGCAGTATTTT.

V usage is TRBV10-3 and J usage is TRBJ1-1, with a tentative D call TRBD1 (6 bases). The CDR3 totals 13 residues. The V end was cut by 10 bases, the J end by 7 bases, with 19 bases between. Per germline, CDR1 ENHRY and CDR2 SYGVKD. CDR3 region: CASIRGRWGEAFF. Here the CDR3 DNA reads TGTGCCAGCATCAGGGGCCGGTGGGGTGAAGCTTTCTTT.

The genes are TRBV12-3 or TRBV12-4 and TRBJ1-2; perhaps TRBD1 as D (5 bases). Trimming left V 4 bases short and J 2 bases short, with 11 bases between. This CDR3 region has 14 residues. The DNA of the CDR3 is TGTGCCAGCAGTTCCCCCCCAGGGAACTATGGCTACACCTTC. Translation: CASSSPPGNYGYTF.

This clonotype was observed a handful of times. The chain uses TRBV29-1 and TRBJ2-7; no definite D call. CDR1 is SQVTM, CDR2 ANQGSEA, per germline. Trimming stripped 6 bases from V and 6 bases from J, with 21 bases between. The length of the CDR3 is 14 residues. The CDR3: CSVTRNSGLVEQYF. DNA of the CDR3: TGCAGCGTAACCAGGAATTCTGGGTTGGTCGAGCAGTACTTC.

This clonotype was seen a few times. The V and J genes are TRBV6-6 and TRBJ1-2; 7 nucleotides match TRBD1. In germline, CDR1 is MNHNY, CDR2 SVGAGI (reference sequence). Trimming took 5 bases from V and 2 from J; bases not matched to a gene: 8. The length of the CDR3 is 15 residues. This CDR3 is CASSRGRDRNYGYTF. CDR3 in DNA: TGTGCCAGCAGTAGGGGCCGGGACAGAAACTATGGCTACACCTTC.

V usage is TRBV2 and J usage is TRBJ2-7; 7 nucleotides match TRBD2. Trimming cost V 7 bases and J 0 bases; bases outside gene matches: 6. The CDR3 totals 14 residues. Germline values: CDR1 SNHLY, CDR2 FYNNEI. DNA of the CDR3: TGTGCCAGCATCGGGGAGGGCAGCTCCTACGAGCAGTACTTC. Translating gives CASIGEGSSYEQYF.

This clonotype was observed many times. V gene TRBV6-6 combines with J gene TRBJ1-2, with D possibly being TRBD1 (5 bases). Germline loops: CDR1 MNHNY, CDR2 SVGAGI (reference sequence). Deletions cut 2 bases from V and 4 bases from J, with 8 bases between. CDR3 size: 13 residues. The CDR3 region has the DNA TGTGCCAGCAGTTACAGGGGCGGCTATGGCTACACCTTC. Translating gives CASSYRGGYGYTF.

This clonotype was recorded many times. For the CDR3, the DNA is TGTGCCAGCAGCCCTTCAGGGACGGGAAACACCATATATTTT. Translating gives CASSPSGTGNTIYF. The gene calls are TRBV7-9 and TRBJ1-3; possible D gene TRBD1, 5 bases. This CDR3 contains 14 residues. The germline V gene has CDR1 SEHNR and CDR2 FQNEAQ (reference sequence). The V and J ends lost 5 bases and 4 bases respectively, with 12 bases between them.

The rearrangement uses TRBV5-6 and TRBJ2-5; either TRBD1 or TRBD2 may fit D (5 bases each). The CDR3 totals 17 residues. The V gene's germline CDR1 is SGHDT and CDR2 YYEEEE. Trimming removed 0 bases from V and 5 bases from J, with 20 bases in between. The CDR3 reads CASSLAMGTGLRETQYF. The CDR3 bases are TGTGCCAGCAGCTTGGCTATGGGGACGGGTTTAAGGGAGACCCAGTACTTC.

This clonotype has ten or more counts. The gene calls are TRBV7-8 and TRBJ1-6, with TRBD1 as a possible D gene (5 bases). From germline, CDR1 is SGHVS and CDR2 FQNEAQ. The CDR3 has 14 residues. Trimming cost V 5 bases and J 0 bases, with 5 bases left between them. The CDR3 protein is CASSGGSYNSPLHF. In nucleotides, the CDR3 is TGTGCCAGCAGCGGGGGCTCCTATAATTCACCCCTCCACTTT.

CDR3 in amino acids: CAISSLGGHVNTEAFF. In DNA form, the CDR3 reads TGTGCCATCAGTTCCCTAGGGGGGCACGTGAACACTGAAGCTTTCTTT. The chain joins TRBV10-3 to TRBJ1-1, with D maybe TRBD1 (6 bases). The CDR3 extends over 16 amino acids. From germline, CDR1 is ENHRY and CDR2 SYGVKD. V was clipped by 5 bases and J by 0 bases, with 16 bases between them.